The rows below give T cell receptor beta chains drawn from one sample of a study of blood T cell repertoires in COVID-19. The method was immunoSEQ multiplex PCR; TCRdb's version includes in-frame clones alone and lacks a portion of them. Here the sample spans 30,000 to 40,000 clones, around 70% being singletons. The sample was peripheral blood. Receptors originate from an older man with COVID-19, enrolled during active disease. Each CDR3 is given with its conserved first and last residue. The order of the fields is CDR3 length, V gene, D gene, J gene, clone size, CDR3 DNA, CDR3 protein. A D gene is named only where the DNA matches it firmly. Clone size, where shown, is once, few, many, or a class for clones that have expanded.

16,TRBV19,TRBD1,TRBJ1-2,.,TGTGCCAGTAGTCCGACAAAGACAGGGGGATTTTATGGCTACACCTTC,CASSPTKTGGFYGYTF
12,TRBV10-1,.,TRBJ2-7,.,TGCGCCAGTCCTAGGCCTTGCTACGAGCAGTACTTC,CASPRPCYEQYF
17,TRBV28,.,TRBJ1-3,.,TGTGCCAGCAGTTTGGGAGCAGGGGTGGTCTCTGGAAACACCATATATTTT,CASSLGAGVVSGNTIYF
14,TRBV18,.,TRBJ2-7,few,TGTGCCAGCTCACTGGGGGGTAGCTCCTACGAGCAGTACTTC,CASSLGGSSYEQYF
13,TRBV29-1,TRBD1,TRBJ2-7,.,TGCAGCGCCCGAGGGACAGGCTCCTACGAGCAGTACTTC,CSARGTGSYEQYF
15,TRBV11-2,.,TRBJ2-5,.,TGTGCCAGCAGCTTGAGCCGCGGGCTCCAAGAGACCCAGTACTTC,CASSLSRGLQETQYF
17,TRBV4-1,.,TRBJ1-3,.,TGCGCCAGCAGCCCCCTCGGTCAGGGAATCTCTGGAAACACCATATATTTT,CASSPLGQGISGNTIYF
15,TRBV7-7,TRBD2,TRBJ2-7,.,TGTGCCAGCAGGAACCGGGACTACAGCCCTTACGAGCAGTACTTC,CASRNRDYSPYEQYF
14,TRBV18,.,TRBJ1-2,.,TGTGCCAGCTCACCATCGGAGGATAACTATGGCTACACCTTC,CASSPSEDNYGYTF
13,TRBV10-3,.,TRBJ1-5,.,TGTGCCATCGCCGGGTCCCTCAATCAGCCCCAGCATTTT,CAIAGSLNQPQHF
17,TRBV5-4,TRBD1,TRBJ2-2,.,TGTGCCAGCAGCCTACAACAGGGGGCCACGAACACCGGGGAGCTGTTTTTT,CASSLQQGATNTGELFF
11,TRBV6-2/TRBV6-3,TRBD2,TRBJ2-1,.,TGTGCCAGCAGCCACGGGGGGGAGCAGTTCTTC,CASSHGGEQFF